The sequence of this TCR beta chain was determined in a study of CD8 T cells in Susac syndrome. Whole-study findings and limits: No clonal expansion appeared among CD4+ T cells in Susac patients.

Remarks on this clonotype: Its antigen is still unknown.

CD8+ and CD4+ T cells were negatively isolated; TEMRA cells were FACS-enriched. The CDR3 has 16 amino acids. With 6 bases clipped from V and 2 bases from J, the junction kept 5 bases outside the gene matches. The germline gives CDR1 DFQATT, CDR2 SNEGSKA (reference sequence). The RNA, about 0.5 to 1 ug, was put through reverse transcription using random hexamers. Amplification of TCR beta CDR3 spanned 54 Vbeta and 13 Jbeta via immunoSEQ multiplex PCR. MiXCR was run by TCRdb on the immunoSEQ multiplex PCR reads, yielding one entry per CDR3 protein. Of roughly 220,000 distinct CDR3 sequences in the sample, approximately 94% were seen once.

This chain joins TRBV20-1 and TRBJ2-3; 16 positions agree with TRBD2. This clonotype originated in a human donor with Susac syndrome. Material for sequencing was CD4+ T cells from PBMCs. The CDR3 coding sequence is TGCAGTGCAGCCGGGACTAGCGGGGGGGCCACAGATACGCAGTATTTT. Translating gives CSAAGTSGGATDTQYF.